The T cell receptor beta chain under discussion was sequenced for a study of blood T cell repertoires in COVID-19. About the research overall: Acute and convalescent COVID-19 specimens originated in the United States, Italy and Spain. Sample material is recorded as cDNA or gDNA derived from T cells, B-cell-depleted T cells, or PBMCs.

Authors' processing steps: Reference gene primers were amplified, and this amplification served to estimate nucleated cell counts. Profiling relied on immunoSEQ multiplex PCR, and the TCRdb table lists in-frame clones only, not all of them. Clone size and the V and J calls come from that table; the DNA yielded D and trimming. The table lists some 90,000 clones, less than 85% of them singletons. The V gene end was trimmed by 5 bases and the J gene end by 4 bases; junction bases not matched to a gene: 3. Germline CDR1 is SGHTA and CDR2 is FQGNSA. The CDR3 loop spans 13 amino acids. Sequencing was done on a sample of peripheral blood. The V and J genes are TRBV7-2 and TRBJ1-2; 8 bases agree with TRBD1. This TCR was recovered from a man between 70 and 80 years old with active or convalescent COVID-19. The CDR3 region has the DNA TGTGCCAGCAGCCAGGACAGGGTCTATGGCTACACCTTC. Translation gives CASSQDRVYGYTF.